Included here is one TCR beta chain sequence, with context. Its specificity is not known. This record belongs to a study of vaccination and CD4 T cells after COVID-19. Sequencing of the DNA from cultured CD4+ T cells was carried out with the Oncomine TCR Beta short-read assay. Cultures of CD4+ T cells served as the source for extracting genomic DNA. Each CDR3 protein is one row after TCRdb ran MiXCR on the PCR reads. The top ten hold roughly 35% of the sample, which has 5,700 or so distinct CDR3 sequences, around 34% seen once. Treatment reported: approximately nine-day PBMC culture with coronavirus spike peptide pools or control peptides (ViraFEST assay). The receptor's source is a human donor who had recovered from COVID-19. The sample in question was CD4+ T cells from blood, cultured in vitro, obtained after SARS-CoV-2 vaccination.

In DNA form, the CDR3 reads TGTGCCAGCAGTTCCGGGACAGGGTTCGGACAGCCCCAGCATTTT. Translated, it gives CASSSGTGFGQPQHF. V is TRBV6-5 and J is TRBJ1-5; 9 positions agree with TRBD1. The CDR3 covers 15 residues. V was clipped by 4 bases and J by 7 bases; unmatched bases: 8. Germline loops: CDR1 MNHEY, CDR2 SVGAGI.